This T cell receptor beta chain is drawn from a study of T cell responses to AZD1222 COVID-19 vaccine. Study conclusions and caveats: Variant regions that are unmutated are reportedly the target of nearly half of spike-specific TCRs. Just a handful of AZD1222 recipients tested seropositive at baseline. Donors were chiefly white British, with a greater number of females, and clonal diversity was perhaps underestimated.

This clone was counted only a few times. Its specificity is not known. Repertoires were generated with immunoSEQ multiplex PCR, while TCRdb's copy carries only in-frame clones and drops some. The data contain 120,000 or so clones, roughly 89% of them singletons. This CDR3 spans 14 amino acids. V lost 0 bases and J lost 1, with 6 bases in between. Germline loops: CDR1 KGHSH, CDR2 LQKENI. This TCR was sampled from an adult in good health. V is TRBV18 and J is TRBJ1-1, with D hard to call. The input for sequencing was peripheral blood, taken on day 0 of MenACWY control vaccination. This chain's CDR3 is CASSPPGQNTEAFF. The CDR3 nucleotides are TGTGCCAGCTCACCACCGGGTCAGAACACTGAAGCTTTCTTT.